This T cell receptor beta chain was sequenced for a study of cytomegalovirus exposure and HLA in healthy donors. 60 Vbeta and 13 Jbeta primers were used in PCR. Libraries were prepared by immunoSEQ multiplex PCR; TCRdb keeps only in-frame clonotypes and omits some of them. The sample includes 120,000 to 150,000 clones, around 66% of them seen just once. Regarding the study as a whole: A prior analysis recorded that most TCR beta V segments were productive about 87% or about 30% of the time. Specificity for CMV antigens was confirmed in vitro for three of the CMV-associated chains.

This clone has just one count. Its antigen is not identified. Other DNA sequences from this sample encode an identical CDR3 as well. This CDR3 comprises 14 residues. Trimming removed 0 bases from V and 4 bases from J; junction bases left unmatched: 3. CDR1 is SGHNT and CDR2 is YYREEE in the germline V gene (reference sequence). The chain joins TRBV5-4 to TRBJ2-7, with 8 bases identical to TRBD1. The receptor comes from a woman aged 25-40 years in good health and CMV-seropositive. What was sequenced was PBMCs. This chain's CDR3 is CASSLGQGAYEQYF. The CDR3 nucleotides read TGTGCCAGCAGCTTGGGGCAGGGGGCTTACGAGCAGTACTTC.